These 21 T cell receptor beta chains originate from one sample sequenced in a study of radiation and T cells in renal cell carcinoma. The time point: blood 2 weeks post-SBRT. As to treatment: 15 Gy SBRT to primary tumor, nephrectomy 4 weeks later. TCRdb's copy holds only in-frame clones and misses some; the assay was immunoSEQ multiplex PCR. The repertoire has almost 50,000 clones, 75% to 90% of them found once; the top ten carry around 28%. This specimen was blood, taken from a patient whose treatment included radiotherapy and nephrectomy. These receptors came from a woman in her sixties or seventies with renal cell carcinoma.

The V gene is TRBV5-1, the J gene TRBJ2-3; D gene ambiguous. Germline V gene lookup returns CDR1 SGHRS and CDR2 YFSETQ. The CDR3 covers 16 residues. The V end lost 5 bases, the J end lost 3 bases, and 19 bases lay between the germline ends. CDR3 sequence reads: CASSPTLEEWTDTQYF. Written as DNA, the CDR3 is TGCGCCAGCAGTCCCACACTGGAAGAGTGGACAGATACGCAGTATTTT.

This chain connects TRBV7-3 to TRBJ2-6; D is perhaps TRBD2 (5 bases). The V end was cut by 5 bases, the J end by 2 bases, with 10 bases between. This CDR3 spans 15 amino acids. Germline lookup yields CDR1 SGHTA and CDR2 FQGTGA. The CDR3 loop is CASSREGTGANVLTF. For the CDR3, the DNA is TGTGCCAGCAGCCGAGAGGGTACTGGGGCCAACGTCCTGACTTTC.

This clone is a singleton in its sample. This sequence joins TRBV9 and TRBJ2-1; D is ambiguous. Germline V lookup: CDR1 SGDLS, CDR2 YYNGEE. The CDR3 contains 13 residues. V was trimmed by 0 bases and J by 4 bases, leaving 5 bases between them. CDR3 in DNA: TGTGCCAGCAGCGTAGCCCAGTACAATGAGCAGTTCTTC. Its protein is CASSVAQYNEQFF.

The CDR3 loop is CASSHLAGGPVGANVLTF. The CDR3 DNA reads TGTGCCAGCAGCCACCTAGCGGGAGGGCCTGTTGGGGCCAACGTCCTGACTTTC. The V call is TRBV4-2, the J call TRBJ2-6; 12 bases line up with TRBD2. CDR1 is LGHNA and CDR2 is YNFKEQ in the germline V gene. This CDR3 has 18 residues. Germline trimming cut 3 bases from V and 3 bases from J; bases unmatched to any gene: 6.

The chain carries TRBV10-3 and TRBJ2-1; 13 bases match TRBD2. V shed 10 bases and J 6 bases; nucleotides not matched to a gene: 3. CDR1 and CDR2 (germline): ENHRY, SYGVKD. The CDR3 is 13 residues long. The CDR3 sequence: CATGLAGANEQFF. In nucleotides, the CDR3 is TGTGCCACCGGACTAGCGGGAGCCAATGAGCAGTTCTTC.

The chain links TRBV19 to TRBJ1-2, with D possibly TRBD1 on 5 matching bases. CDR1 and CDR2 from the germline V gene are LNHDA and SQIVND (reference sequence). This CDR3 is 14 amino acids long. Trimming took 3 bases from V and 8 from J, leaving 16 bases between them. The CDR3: CASSIAGTFEGYTF. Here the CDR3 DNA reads TGTGCCAGTAGTATTGCTGGGACCTTCGAGGGCTACACCTTC.

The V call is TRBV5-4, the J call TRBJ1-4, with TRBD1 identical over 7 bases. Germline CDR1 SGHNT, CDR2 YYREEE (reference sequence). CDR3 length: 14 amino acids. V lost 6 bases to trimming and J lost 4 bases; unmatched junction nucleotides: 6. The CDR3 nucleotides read TGTGCCAGCACCCGACAGGGTGGTAATGAAAAACTGTTTTTT. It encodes CASTRQGGNEKLFF.

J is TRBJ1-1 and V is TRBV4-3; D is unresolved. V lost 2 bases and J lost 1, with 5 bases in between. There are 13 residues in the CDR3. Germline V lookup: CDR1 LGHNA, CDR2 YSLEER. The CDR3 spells CASSQQSNTEAFF. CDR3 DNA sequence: TGCGCCAGCAGCCAACAGTCGAACACTGAAGCTTTCTTT.

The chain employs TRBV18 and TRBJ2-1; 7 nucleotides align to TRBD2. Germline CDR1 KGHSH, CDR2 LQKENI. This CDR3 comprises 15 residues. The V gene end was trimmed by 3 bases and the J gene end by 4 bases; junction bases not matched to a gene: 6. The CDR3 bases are TGTGCCAGCTCACCCGTGGGGGAGGGATACAATGAGCAGTTCTTC. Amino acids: CASSPVGEGYNEQFF.

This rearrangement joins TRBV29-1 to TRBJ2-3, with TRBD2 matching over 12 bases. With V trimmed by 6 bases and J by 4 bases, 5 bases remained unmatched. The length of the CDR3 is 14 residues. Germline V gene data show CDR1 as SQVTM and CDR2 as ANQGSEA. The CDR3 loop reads CSVLRTSGADTQYF. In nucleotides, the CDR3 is TGCAGCGTCCTCCGGACTAGCGGGGCAGATACGCAGTATTTT.

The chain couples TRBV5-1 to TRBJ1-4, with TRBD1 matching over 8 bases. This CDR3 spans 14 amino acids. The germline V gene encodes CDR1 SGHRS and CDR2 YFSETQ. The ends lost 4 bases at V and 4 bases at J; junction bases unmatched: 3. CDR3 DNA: TGCGCCAGCAGCATACAGGGGGATAATGAAAAACTGTTTTTT. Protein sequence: CASSIQGDNEKLFF. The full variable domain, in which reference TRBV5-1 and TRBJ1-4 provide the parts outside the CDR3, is KAGVTQTPRYLIKTRGQQVTLSCSPISGHRSVSWYQQTPGQGLQFLFEYFSETQRNKGNFPGRFSGRQFSNSRSEMNVSTLELGDSALYLCASSIQGDNEKLFFGSGTQLSVL.

The CDR3 is CASQFTRGGNQPQHF. As DNA, the CDR3 is TGTGCCAGTCAGTTTACGAGAGGGGGGAATCAGCCCCAGCATTTT. The chain joins TRBV27 to TRBJ1-5, with a weak D call TRBD1 (6 bases). With 9 bases removed from V and 4 bases from J, the gap between germline ends came to 19 bases. CDR3 length equals 15 residues. The germline CDR1 and CDR2 sequences are MNHEY and SMNVEV (reference sequence).

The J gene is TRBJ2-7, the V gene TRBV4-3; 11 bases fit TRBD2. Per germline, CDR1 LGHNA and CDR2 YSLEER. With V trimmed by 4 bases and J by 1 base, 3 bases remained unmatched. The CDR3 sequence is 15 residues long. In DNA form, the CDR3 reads TGCGCCAGCAGCCCAGTAGCGGGAGGGTCCTACGAGCAGTACTTC. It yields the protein CASSPVAGGSYEQYF.

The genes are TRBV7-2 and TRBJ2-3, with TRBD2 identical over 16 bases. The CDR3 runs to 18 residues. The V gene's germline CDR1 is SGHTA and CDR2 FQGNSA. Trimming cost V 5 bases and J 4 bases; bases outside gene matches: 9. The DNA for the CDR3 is TGTGCCAGCAGCGCGGGGACTAGCGGGAGGGGTAGCGCAGATACGCAGTATTTT. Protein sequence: CASSAGTSGRGSADTQYF.

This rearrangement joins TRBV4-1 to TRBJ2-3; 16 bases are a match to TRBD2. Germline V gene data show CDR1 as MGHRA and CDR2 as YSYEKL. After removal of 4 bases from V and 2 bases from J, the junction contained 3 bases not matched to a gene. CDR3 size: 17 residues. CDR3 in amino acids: CASSPGLAGGYTDTQYF. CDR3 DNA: TGCGCCAGCAGCCCGGGACTAGCGGGGGGGTACACAGATACGCAGTATTTT.

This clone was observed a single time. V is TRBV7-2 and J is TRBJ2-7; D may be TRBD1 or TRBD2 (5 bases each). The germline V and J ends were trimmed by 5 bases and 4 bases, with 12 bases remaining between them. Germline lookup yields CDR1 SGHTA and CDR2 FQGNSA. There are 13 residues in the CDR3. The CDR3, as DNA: TGTGCCAGCAGCCTAGGGACCGAATACGAGCAGTACTTC. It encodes CASSLGTEYEQYF.

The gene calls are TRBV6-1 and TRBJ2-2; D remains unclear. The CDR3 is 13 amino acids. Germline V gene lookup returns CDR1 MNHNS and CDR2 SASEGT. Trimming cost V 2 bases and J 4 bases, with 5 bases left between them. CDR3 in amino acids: CASSESGTGELFF. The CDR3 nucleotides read TGTGCCAGCAGTGAATCGGGCACCGGGGAGCTGTTTTTT.

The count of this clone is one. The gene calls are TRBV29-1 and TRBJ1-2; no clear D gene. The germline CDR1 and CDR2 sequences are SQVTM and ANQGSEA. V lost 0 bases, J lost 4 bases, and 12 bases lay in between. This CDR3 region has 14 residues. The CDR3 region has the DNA TGCAGCGTTGAAGATCTAGTTGTAGGCTATGGCTACACCTTC. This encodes CSVEDLVVGYGYTF.

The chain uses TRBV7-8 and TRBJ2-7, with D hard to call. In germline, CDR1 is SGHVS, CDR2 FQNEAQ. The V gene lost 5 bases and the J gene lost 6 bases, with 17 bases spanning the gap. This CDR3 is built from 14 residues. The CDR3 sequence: CASSPDGISSEQYF. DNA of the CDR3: TGTGCCAGCAGCCCGGACGGCATTTCTTCCGAGCAGTACTTC.

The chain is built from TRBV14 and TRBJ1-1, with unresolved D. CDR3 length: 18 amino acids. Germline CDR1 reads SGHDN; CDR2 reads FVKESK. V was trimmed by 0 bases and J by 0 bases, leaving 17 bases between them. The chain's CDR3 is CASSQEYTASTMNTEAFF. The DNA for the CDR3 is TGTGCCAGCAGCCAAGAATATACAGCGAGCACCATGAACACTGAAGCTTTCTTT.

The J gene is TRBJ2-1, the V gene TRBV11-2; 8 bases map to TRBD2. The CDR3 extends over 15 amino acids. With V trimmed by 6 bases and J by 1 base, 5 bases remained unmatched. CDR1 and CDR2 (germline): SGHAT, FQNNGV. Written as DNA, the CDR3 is TGTGCCAGCAGGCAACTAGCGGCTTCCTACAATGAGCAGTTCTTC. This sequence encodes CASRQLAASYNEQFF.